This is a list of T cell receptor beta chains from one sample in a study of blood T cell repertoires in COVID-19. Sequencing was performed with immunoSEQ multiplex PCR; in TCRdb, only in-frame clones are kept and a portion is missing. The table lists under 250,000 clones, 80% to 95% of them singletons, with about 0.8% in the top ten. Sequencing input: peripheral blood. Receptor source: a man aged 25-40 years with COVID-19, enrolled during active disease. Both conserved end residues are trimmed from each CDR3.

V gene: TRBV5-1; J gene: TRBJ1-1; CDR3 protein: ASSSGVTLNTEAF
V gene: TRBV24-1; J gene: TRBJ2-1; CDR3 protein: ATSSGTGGSGSYNEQF
V gene: TRBV12-3/TRBV12-4; J gene: TRBJ1-1; CDR3 protein: ASSLPPGVRAF
V gene: TRBV5-5; J gene: TRBJ2-3; CDR3 protein: ASSLVASGGASDTQY
V gene: TRBV2; J gene: TRBJ2-1; CDR3 protein: ASSEWGQGGNEQF
V gene: TRBV5-6; J gene: TRBJ2-7; CDR3 protein: ASSLARGAGGREQY
V gene: TRBV7-3; J gene: TRBJ1-2; CDR3 protein: ASSPGGAGGSRGYT
V gene: TRBV27; J gene: TRBJ2-2; CDR3 protein: ASSLLAGAGELF
V gene: TRBV15; J gene: TRBJ2-2; CDR3 protein: ATSSSYTGELF
V gene: TRBV23-1; J gene: TRBJ2-7; CDR3 protein: ANDRRDYEQY
V gene: TRBV6-2/TRBV6-3; J gene: TRBJ2-7; CDR3 protein: ASSTVSSPGTGSYEQY
V gene: TRBV29-1; J gene: TRBJ1-2; CDR3 protein: SVEVSVDGGYT
V gene: TRBV10-2; J gene: TRBJ2-1; CDR3 protein: ASSEPASGGDVNEQF
V gene: TRBV29-1; J gene: TRBJ1-2; CDR3 protein: SVEEGGMRDYGYT
V gene: TRBV10-3; J gene: TRBJ2-5; CDR3 protein: AISRQGALQETQY
V gene: TRBV7-3; J gene: TRBJ1-6; CDR3 protein: ASSLGTGPSPLH
V gene: TRBV6-6; J gene: TRBJ1-2; CDR3 protein: ASSYSAGGPSYGYT
V gene: TRBV2; J gene: TRBJ2-1; CDR3 protein: ASGTSGGEIIYNEQF
V gene: TRBV10-3; J gene: TRBJ2-1; CDR3 protein: AISEPEAGLSYNEQF
V gene: TRBV9; J gene: TRBJ2-1; CDR3 protein: ASSVTSGNNNEQF
V gene: TRBV5-1; J gene: TRBJ2-3; CDR3 protein: ASTEGAADTQY
V gene: TRBV6-5; J gene: TRBJ2-5; CDR3 protein: ASSYSSGGLRETQY
V gene: TRBV20-1; J gene: TRBJ1-2; CDR3 protein: SAHNRGGYT
V gene: TRBV12-3/TRBV12-4; J gene: TRBJ1-2; CDR3 protein: ASSLERNYGYT
V gene: TRBV2; J gene: TRBJ2-3; CDR3 protein: ASKQARGDGTDTQY
V gene: TRBV6-1; J gene: TRBJ2-7; CDR3 protein: ASSELRSGFGSYEQY
V gene: TRBV10-3; J gene: TRBJ2-3; CDR3 protein: AISDGPGGSTDTQY
V gene: TRBV4-2; J gene: TRBJ2-3; CDR3 protein: ASSQGTSGTTDTQY
V gene: TRBV5-6; J gene: TRBJ2-7; CDR3 protein: ASTQTGQGAYEQY
V gene: TRBV5-1; J gene: TRBJ2-2; CDR3 protein: ASSPGGRGTGELF
V gene: TRBV15; J gene: TRBJ1-5; CDR3 protein: ATSRGGQEARQPQH
V gene: TRBV15; J gene: TRBJ2-7; CDR3 protein: ATSRESPGQYYEQY
V gene: TRBV5-1; J gene: TRBJ1-2; CDR3 protein: ASSGAVSPSYT
V gene: TRBV6-5; J gene: TRBJ1-4; CDR3 protein: ASTGNDAVSEKLF
V gene: TRBV7-9; J gene: TRBJ1-2; CDR3 protein: ASSEWTGHGYT
V gene: TRBV2; J gene: TRBJ1-5; CDR3 protein: ASSAGDNQPQH
V gene: TRBV7-9; J gene: TRBJ2-5; CDR3 protein: ASSPPIKETQY
V gene: TRBV9; J gene: TRBJ1-1; CDR3 protein: ASSVGPNMNTEAF
V gene: TRBV5-4; J gene: TRBJ2-2; CDR3 protein: ASTPAGTSRNTGELF
V gene: TRBV3-1/TRBV3-2; J gene: TRBJ1-4; CDR3 protein: ASSPRQGDEKLF
V gene: TRBV3-1/TRBV3-2; J gene: TRBJ1-4; CDR3 protein: ASSQYLGGSGNEKLF
V gene: TRBV5-4; J gene: TRBJ1-1; CDR3 protein: ASSRPTGGLRETEAF
V gene: TRBV7-3; J gene: TRBJ1-2; CDR3 protein: ASTPSVGTVYGYT
V gene: TRBV14; J gene: TRBJ1-2; CDR3 protein: ASSGAGGARGGYT
V gene: TRBV7-2; J gene: TRBJ2-7; CDR3 protein: ASSFSLAGPYEQY
V gene: TRBV18; J gene: TRBJ1-2; CDR3 protein: ASSPATGVWGYT
V gene: TRBV7-2; J gene: TRBJ1-3; CDR3 protein: ASSPTKFGNTIY
V gene: TRBV7-6; J gene: TRBJ2-3; CDR3 protein: ASSLFTSGGPDTQY
V gene: TRBV4-1; J gene: TRBJ1-5; CDR3 protein: ASSQERGHQPQH
V gene: TRBV2; J gene: TRBJ1-3; CDR3 protein: ASYTLRGSGNTIY
V gene: TRBV18; J gene: TRBJ2-7; CDR3 protein: ASSPSVPDGGEQY
V gene: TRBV7-9; J gene: TRBJ1-4; CDR3 protein: ASSPSDRGNEKLF
V gene: TRBV19; J gene: TRBJ1-1; CDR3 protein: ASSSQSSNTEAF
V gene: TRBV5-1; J gene: TRBJ1-6; CDR3 protein: ASSQRPGNSPLH
V gene: TRBV4-2; J gene: TRBJ2-7; CDR3 protein: ASSFQTGTGTRYEQY